This T cell receptor beta chain stems from a study of immune heterogeneity within non-small cell lung tumors. Template material comprised bulk tumor genomic DNA at 500 to 650 ng per sample. Each primary tumor yielded several biopsies, collected far apart from one another at surgery. Patients underwent curative surgery for non-small cell lung cancer (untreated and newly diagnosed). V was pared by 6 bases and J by 8 bases, with 14 bases between. In germline, CDR1 is SGHVS, CDR2 FNYEAQ. The CDR3 spans 13 residues. The authors amplified TCR beta CDR3 by multiplex PCR with 32 V and 13 J primers. MiXCR was run by TCRdb on the multiplex PCR reads, yielding one entry per CDR3 protein. The table includes under 35,000 distinct CDR3 sequences, around 28% detected once. The table lists this clonotype with a few counts.

The receptor was isolated from a middle-aged man with non-small cell lung cancer. This rearrangement joins TRBV7-6 to TRBJ2-1, with D unresolved. The sequenced material came from lung tumor tissue. CDR3 sequence (DNA): TGTGCCAGCAGTCAGACCACGGCGCATGAGCAGTTCTTC. The encoded protein is CASSQTTAHEQFF.